This TCR beta chain was profiled in a study of blood T cells in healthy people across ages. The extraction recovered at least 6 micrograms of total RNA per sample. Using a J-beta primer mix together with a sample-barcoded 5' primer, a second PCR was run for roughly 6 to 12 cycles. TCRdb called the 5' RACE reads again in MiXCR, with one record for every CDR3 protein. The sample includes hundreds of thousands of distinct CDR3 sequences, 20% to 25% of them seen just once. Material: blood. The clonotype was recovered from a man in his sixties or seventies in good health.

The CDR3 DNA is TGTGCCATCAGTGACAAGGGGACGTCGGCTGAAAAACTGTTTTTT. It codes for CAISDKGTSAEKLFF. The V call is TRBV10-3, the J call TRBJ1-4; possible D gene TRBD1, 5 bases. The length of the CDR3 is 15 residues. Trimming removed 3 bases at V and 7 bases at J, with 15 bases between. The germline gives CDR1 ENHRY, CDR2 SYGVKD.